This TCR beta chain was captured by sequencing in a study of radiotherapy plus CTLA-4 blockade in lung cancer (dated by TCRdb to 2017 to 2018). General notes on the study: Among enrolled patients, under 20% had an objective response and roughly 31% reached disease control.

The germline V gene supplies CDR1 KGHSH and CDR2 LQKENI. Deletion took 6 bases off V and 4 bases off J, with a span of 9 bases between the germline ends. The CDR3 covers 12 residues, taking in both the cysteine and the phenylalanine. This entry keeps only the CDR3 DNA: 36 bases, framed from base 1. The library was obtained by the immunoSEQ multiplex PCR assay. TCRdb provides this immuneACCESS table in a form limited to in-frame rearrangements. Some clones are lacking; in checked studies, under half of them reflect an unresolved V gene, and why the rest are absent is not known. The sample table records about 39,000 clones; roughly 73% of these occur just once. 20% to 25% of the sample rests with the top ten. A remark on this clone: Its binding antigen is unknown. Base qualities are not at hand, and no much larger clone is one base apart.

General findings and caveats noted by the study authors: Increased serum interferon-beta after radiation, together with early dynamic changes in blood T cell clones, were reported to be the strongest predictors of response. After treatment with radiotherapy and ipilimumab, TCR clones that originated in tumors expanded in peripheral blood.

In this study, focal radiation therapy paired with CTLA-4 blockade (ipilimumab) was tested in patients who had chemo-refractory metastatic non-small-cell lung cancer. The TCR was taken from a human donor with non-small cell lung cancer that progressed on radiotherapy plus ipilimumab. The sequence links TRBV18 to TRBJ2-5, with no reliable assignment of the D segment. The sequences come from peripheral blood, collected from a patient treated with radiotherapy plus ipilimumab. The CDR3 is CASSLSGETQYF. The nucleotides read TGTGCCAGCTCCCTTAGTGGAGAGACCCAGTACTTC.